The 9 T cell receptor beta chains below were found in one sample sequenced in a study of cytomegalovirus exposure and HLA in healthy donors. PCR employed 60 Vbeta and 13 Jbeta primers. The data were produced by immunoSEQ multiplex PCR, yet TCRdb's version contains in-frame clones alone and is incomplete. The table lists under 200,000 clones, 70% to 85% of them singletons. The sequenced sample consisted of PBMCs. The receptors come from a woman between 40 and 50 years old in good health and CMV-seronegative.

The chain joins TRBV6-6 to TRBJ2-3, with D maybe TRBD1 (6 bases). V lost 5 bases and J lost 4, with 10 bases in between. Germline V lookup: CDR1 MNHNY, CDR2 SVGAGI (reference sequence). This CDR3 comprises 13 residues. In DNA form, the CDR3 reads TGTGCCAGCAGTAGGGACATCCCAGATACGCAGTATTTT. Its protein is CASSRDIPDTQYF.

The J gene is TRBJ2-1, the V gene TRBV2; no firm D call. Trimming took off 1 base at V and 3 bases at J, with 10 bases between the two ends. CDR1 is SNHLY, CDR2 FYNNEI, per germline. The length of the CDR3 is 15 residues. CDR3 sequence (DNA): TGTGCCAGCAGTGAAGGGGCTACCTTCTACAATGAGCAGTTCTTC. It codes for CASSEGATFYNEQFF.

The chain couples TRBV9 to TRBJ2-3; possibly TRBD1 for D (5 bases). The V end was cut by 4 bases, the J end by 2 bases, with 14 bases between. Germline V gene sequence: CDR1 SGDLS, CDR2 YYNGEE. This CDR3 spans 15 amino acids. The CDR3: CASSYQTAATDTQYF. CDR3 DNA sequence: TGTGCCAGCAGCTACCAGACAGCTGCCACAGATACGCAGTATTTT.

CDR3 protein: CASSFPGDEAFF. The CDR3 DNA reads as TGTGCCAGCAGTTTTCCGGGAGATGAAGCTTTCTTT. The chain has TRBV28 and TRBJ1-1; D uncertain. The germline CDR1 and CDR2 sequences are MDHEN and SYDVKM. The V gene lost 3 bases and the J gene lost 7 bases, with 9 bases spanning the gap. The CDR3 spans 12 residues.

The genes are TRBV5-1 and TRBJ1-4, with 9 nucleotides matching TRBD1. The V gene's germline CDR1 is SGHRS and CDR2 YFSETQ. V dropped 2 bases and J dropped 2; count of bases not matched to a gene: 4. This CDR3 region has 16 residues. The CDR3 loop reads CASSFQQGATNEKLFF. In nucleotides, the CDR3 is TGCGCCAGCAGCTTCCAACAGGGGGCGACTAATGAAAAACTGTTTTTT.

In nucleotides, the CDR3 is TGTGCCAGCAGTGTGGTAGCGGTGGGCTACAATGAGCAGTTCTTC. Protein sequence: CASSVVAVGYNEQFF. V and J are TRBV6-4 and TRBJ2-1; possible D gene TRBD2, 6 bases. There are 15 residues in the CDR3. CDR1 is MRHNA, CDR2 SNTAGT, per germline. V shed 4 bases and J shed 3 bases, with 13 bases lying between them.

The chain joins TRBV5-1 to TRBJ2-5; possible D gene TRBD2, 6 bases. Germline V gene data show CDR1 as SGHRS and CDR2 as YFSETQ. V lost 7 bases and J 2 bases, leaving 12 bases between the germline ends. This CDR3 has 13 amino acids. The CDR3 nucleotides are TGCGCCAGCGGACGGGGGTCACAAGAGACCCAGTACTTC. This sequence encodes CASGRGSQETQYF.

CDR3 in DNA: TGTGCCAGCTCCCAGGGGACGACTGAAGCTTTCTTT. Its translation: CASSQGTTEAFF. The chain joins TRBV7-3 to TRBJ1-1, with D possibly TRBD1 on 6 matching bases. CDR1 is SGHTA and CDR2 is FQGTGA in the germline V gene. Trimming removed 8 bases from V and 5 bases from J, with 12 bases in between. CDR3 length: 12 residues. Together with reference TRBV7-3 and TRBJ1-1, the CDR3 gives the full variable domain: GAGVSQTPSNKVTEKGKYVELRCDPISGHTALYWYRQSLGQGPEFLIYFQGTGAADDSGLPNDRFFAVRPEGSVSTLKIQRTERGDSAVYLCASSQGTTEAFFGQGTRLTVV.

Here the CDR3 reads CASEMGTSAIEQFF. Written as DNA, the CDR3 is TGTGCCAGCGAAATGGGGACTAGCGCAATCGAGCAGTTCTTC. V is TRBV7-9 and J is TRBJ2-1, with TRBD2 matching 10 bases. Germline V gene data show CDR1 as SEHNR and CDR2 as FQNEAQ (reference sequence). Trimming cost V 8 bases and J 10 bases; bases outside gene matches: 11. This CDR3 is built from 14 residues. The full variable domain, rest sourced from reference TRBV7-9 and TRBJ2-1, is DTGVSQNPRHKITKRGQNVTFRCDPISEHNRLYWYRQTLGQGPEFLTYFQNEAQLEKSRLLSDRFSAERPKGSFSTLEIQRTEQGDSAMYLCASEMGTSAIEQFFGPGTRLTVL.